This TCR beta chain was identified during a study of blood T cell repertoires in COVID-19. Profiling relied on immunoSEQ multiplex PCR, and the TCRdb table lists in-frame clones only, not all of them. Of 150,000 to 200,000 clones in the sample, around 80% were seen once. Looked up from germline, CDR1 is KGHSH and CDR2 is LQKENI. V dropped 3 bases and J dropped 1 base, with 10 bases sitting between them. The CDR3 has 14 residues. Participants were placed into cohorts based on the clinical history they reported. The specimen was PBMCs or T cells enriched from blood (not recorded which). The rearrangement uses TRBV18 and TRBJ2-7, with D possibly being TRBD1 (6 bases). The source is a woman in her sixties or seventies who had recovered from COVID-19. CDR3 residues: CASSPGAGSYEQYF. DNA for the CDR3: TGTGCCAGCTCACCGGGGGCGGGTTCCTACGAGCAGTACTTC.